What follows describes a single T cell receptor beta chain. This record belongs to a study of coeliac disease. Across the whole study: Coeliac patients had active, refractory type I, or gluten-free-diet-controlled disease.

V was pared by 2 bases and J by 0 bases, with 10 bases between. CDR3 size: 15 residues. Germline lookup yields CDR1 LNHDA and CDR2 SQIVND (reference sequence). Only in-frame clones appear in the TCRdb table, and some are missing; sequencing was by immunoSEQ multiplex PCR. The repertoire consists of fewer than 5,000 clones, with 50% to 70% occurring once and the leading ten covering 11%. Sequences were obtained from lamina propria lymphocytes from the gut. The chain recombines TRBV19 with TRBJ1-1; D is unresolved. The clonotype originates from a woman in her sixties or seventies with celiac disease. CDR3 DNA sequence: TGTGCCAGTAGTATACGTCCTGACATGAACACTGAAGCTTTCTTT. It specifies CASSIRPDMNTEAFF.